The 21 T cell receptor beta chains reported below all come from one sample, sequenced in a study of blood T cell repertoires in COVID-19. Clones were read by immunoSEQ multiplex PCR, and TCRdb kept only the in-frame ones, dropping some. The sample holds about 160,000 clones; around nine tenths are singletons and the top ten take over 15%. The specimen sequenced was peripheral blood. Source of these receptors: a man aged 55 to 70 with active or convalescent COVID-19.

This chain links TRBV18 with TRBJ2-5; 8 bases are a match to TRBD1. This CDR3 contains 15 residues. The germline gives CDR1 KGHSH, CDR2 LQKENI. The V gene end was trimmed by 4 bases and the J gene end by 4 bases; junction bases not matched to a gene: 8. The CDR3 nucleotides are TGTGCCAGCTCACGAGGACAGGGTGACTCAGAGACCCAGTACTTC. It codes for CASSRGQGDSETQYF.

The rearrangement links TRBV5-1 to TRBJ2-7; weak D call: TRBD1 (5 bases). Trimming left V 3 bases short and J 0 bases short, with 10 bases between. The CDR3 is 14 amino acids. Germline loops: CDR1 SGHRS, CDR2 YFSETQ. CDR3 protein: CASSSTGNSYEQYF. For the CDR3, the DNA is TGCGCCAGCAGCTCAACAGGAAACTCCTACGAGCAGTACTTC.

This chain links TRBV4-1 with TRBJ2-7, with a tentative D call TRBD1 (6 bases). The germline V gene has CDR1 MGHRA and CDR2 YSYEKL. V gave up 0 bases and J gave up 1 base, with 19 bases separating them. The length of the CDR3 is 18 residues. In DNA, the CDR3 is TGCGCCAGCAGCCAAGACGACCCCGGACAGCGCACATCCTACGAGCAGTACTTC. Its protein product is CASSQDDPGQRTSYEQYF.

CDR3 amino acids: CASRIRQATEAFF. The CDR3 nucleotides read TGTGCCAGCAGAATCAGACAGGCCACTGAAGCTTTCTTT. This sequence joins TRBV12-3 or TRBV12-4 and TRBJ1-1; D is possibly TRBD1 (6 bases). The CDR3 loop spans 13 amino acids. V was clipped by 6 bases and J by 4 bases, with 12 bases between them.

Details on this clone: The same CDR3 arises from other DNA sequences in this sample as well. The rearrangement links TRBV12-3 or TRBV12-4 to TRBJ1-1, with D maybe TRBD1 (5 bases). V was cut by 3 bases and J by 5 bases, with 7 bases left in between. The CDR3 is 12 amino acids. As DNA, the CDR3 is TGTGCCAGCAGTTTCGGGGGAACTGAAGCTTTCTTT. It codes for CASSFGGTEAFF.

This rearrangement joins TRBV19 to TRBJ2-7; tentatively, D is TRBD1 (5 bases). The CDR3 covers 13 residues. Germline CDR1 LNHDA, CDR2 SQIVND (reference sequence). The V and J ends lost 6 bases and 3 bases respectively, with 12 bases between them. As DNA, the CDR3 is TGTGCCAGTAGCCCGGCAGGGCGCTACGAGCAGTACTTC. As protein: CASSPAGRYEQYF.

The chain links TRBV7-9 to TRBJ2-2; 10 bases match TRBD2. This CDR3 has 17 amino acids. The germline V gene has CDR1 SEHNR and CDR2 FQNEAQ (reference sequence). Unmatched junction bases numbered 7, after V lost 2 bases and J lost 4 bases. CDR3 in amino acids: CASSLSSGTSATGELFF. In nucleotides, the CDR3 is TGTGCCAGCAGCTTATCATCCGGGACTAGCGCCACCGGGGAGCTGTTTTTT.

The genes are TRBV6-5 and TRBJ2-7, with D maybe TRBD2 (6 bases). V lost 0 bases, J lost 2 bases, and 11 bases lay in between. The CDR3 runs to 15 residues. The germline CDR1 and CDR2 sequences are MNHEY and SVGAGI. DNA for the CDR3: TGTGCCAGCAGTTACTCGGCGGGAAGGGCCTACGAGCAGTACTTC. Its translation is CASSYSAGRAYEQYF.

V gene TRBV7-2 combines with J gene TRBJ2-1; 8 nucleotides agree with TRBD2. Germline V gene sequence: CDR1 SGHTA, CDR2 FQGNSA. This CDR3 region has 12 residues. Trimming at V came to 5 bases and at J to 7 bases, leaving 1 base not matched to a gene. The DNA of the CDR3 is TGTGCCAGCAGCCGGGGGGGGAATGAGCAGTTCTTC. This translates into CASSRGGNEQFF.

The chain couples TRBV28 to TRBJ2-1; tentatively, D is TRBD2 (8 bases). Trimming took off 6 bases at V and 1 base at J, with 16 bases between the two ends. The CDR3 contains 16 residues. CDR1 and CDR2 from the germline V gene are MDHEN and SYDVKM. CDR3 residues: CASSPGGGRSYNEQFF. CDR3 DNA: TGTGCCAGCAGCCCGGGAGGGGGCAGATCCTACAATGAGCAGTTCTTC.

V usage is TRBV4-1 and J usage is TRBJ1-5; D is possibly TRBD1 (5 bases). CDR3 length: 18 amino acids. Germline V gene data show CDR1 as MGHRA and CDR2 as YSYEKL. V gave up 1 base and J gave up 5 bases, with 21 bases separating them. For the CDR3, the DNA is TGCGCCAGCAGCCAAGCACAAGGGGTCAGGTTCATTTATCAGCCCCAGCATTTT. Protein sequence: CASSQAQGVRFIYQPQHF.

This clone appeared once. The chain has TRBV10-2 and TRBJ1-5; no clear D gene. Per germline, CDR1 WSHSY and CDR2 SAAADI. The CDR3 sequence is 14 residues long. V lost 0 bases, J lost 5 bases, and 8 bases lay in between. The CDR3 protein is CASSESRTDQPQHF. The CDR3 DNA follows: TGCGCCAGCAGTGAGTCGCGTACCGATCAGCCCCAGCATTTT.

This clone showed up just once. The chain is built from TRBV3-1 (or the pseudogene TRBV3-2) and TRBJ2-6, with a possible D match to TRBD2 (5 bases). Trimming removed 2 bases from V and 0 bases from J, with 11 bases in between. CDR1 and CDR2 (germline): LGHDT, YNNKEL (reference sequence). This CDR3 contains 17 residues. The CDR3 DNA follows: TGTGCCAGCAGCCAAATTCTAGGACTCTCTGGGGCCAACGTCCTGACTTTC. Its protein is CASSQILGLSGANVLTF.

In this sample, this clone turned up once. V and J are TRBV12-5 and TRBJ1-5, with 7 positions matching TRBD1. The J segment lost 0 bases and the V segment lost 0 bases, leaving 5 bases of the junction unmatched. The CDR3 length is 17 residues. The germline gives CDR1 LGHNT, CDR2 FRNRAP. This CDR3 is CASGLVWDSNSNQPQHF. The CDR3 region has the DNA TGTGCTAGTGGTTTGGTGTGGGACAGCAATAGCAATCAGCCCCAGCATTTT.

V gene TRBV27 combines with J gene TRBJ1-1; 8 bases are shared with TRBD1. Trimming removed 5 bases from V and 0 bases from J; junction bases left unmatched: 8. The germline gives CDR1 MNHEY, CDR2 SMNVEV (reference sequence). The length of the CDR3 is 16 residues. The CDR3 DNA reads TGTGCCAGCAGTCAGGGGGCGCGATGGCTGAACACTGAAGCTTTCTTT. Protein product: CASSQGARWLNTEAFF.

This clone was seen a handful of times. The chain uses TRBV5-1 and TRBJ1-4; a possible D gene is TRBD1 (5 bases). Germline lookup yields CDR1 SGHRS and CDR2 YFSETQ. Trimming took 4 bases from V and 0 from J, leaving 10 bases between them. The CDR3 totals 15 residues. The CDR3 region has the DNA TGCGCCAGCAGCGTCTCAGGGTCAACTAATGAAAAACTGTTTTTT. Translating it yields CASSVSGSTNEKLFF.

This chain uses TRBV7-2 with TRBJ1-3, with D unclear. The CDR3 consists of 15 residues. V was clipped by 3 bases and J by 0 bases, with 9 bases between them. Germline V gives CDR1 SGHTA, CDR2 FQGNSA. As DNA, the CDR3 is TGTGCCAGCAGCTTGTCCCAGTTCTCTGGAAACACCATATATTTT. Translating it yields CASSLSQFSGNTIYF.

The chain uses TRBV7-2 and TRBJ2-5, with 11 bases matching TRBD2. V lost 4 bases to trimming and J lost 3 bases; unmatched junction nucleotides: 1. The CDR3 runs to 14 residues. The germline CDR1 and CDR2 sequences are SGHTA and FQGNSA. In DNA, the CDR3 is TGTGCCAGCAGCTCGGGACTAGCGGAAGAGACCCAGTACTTC. The encoded protein is CASSSGLAEETQYF. Looking up the rest from reference TRBV7-2 and TRBJ2-5 gives the full variable domain: GAGVSQSPSNKVTEKGKDVELRCDPISGHTALYWYRQSLGQGLEFLIYFQGNSAPDKSGLPSDRFSAERTGGSVSTLTIQRTQQEDSAVYLCASSSGLAEETQYFGPGTRLLVL.

This clone appeared a single time. The CDR3 here is CATQGLAGGVSTDTQYF. As DNA, the CDR3 is TGTGCCACGCAAGGACTAGCGGGGGGCGTTAGCACAGATACGCAGTATTTT. The V gene is TRBV7-9, the J gene TRBJ2-3, with 14 positions matching TRBD2. V was clipped by 10 bases and J by 0 bases; unmatched bases: 9. From germline, CDR1 is SEHNR and CDR2 FQNEAQ (reference sequence). CDR3 length: 17 residues.

The CDR3 DNA sequence: TGTGCCAGCAGTGATGTTGGGAGAACTGAAGCTTTCTTT. Protein: CASSDVGRTEAFF. The chain uses TRBV2 and TRBJ1-1; the D is unclear. This CDR3 is built from 13 residues. With 3 bases removed from V and 5 bases from J, the gap between germline ends came to 10 bases. The germline gives CDR1 SNHLY, CDR2 FYNNEI.

This clone was recorded once. The rearrangement links TRBV7-2 to TRBJ2-7; 7 positions agree with TRBD1. Germline CDR1 and CDR2: SGHTA and FQGNSA. CDR3 length: 14 amino acids. The junction had 9 bases not matched to a gene; V was cut back by 3 bases and J by 7 bases. CDR3 region: CASSFGTAGKEQYF. The CDR3 region has the DNA TGTGCCAGCAGCTTTGGGACAGCAGGTAAAGAGCAGTACTTC.